This TCR beta chain was sequenced for a study of T cells in Graves' hyperthyroidism and ophthalmopathy. Amplified TCR beta CDR3 regions came from RNA transcripts. The HTBI primer set was used in a first-round RT-PCR of the TCR CDR3. TCRdb reprocessed the multiplex PCR reads via MiXCR and lists one record per CDR3 protein. The sample contains roughly 570,000 distinct CDR3 sequences, roughly 50% of which appear only once. In this sample, this clonotype turned up many times. Its specificity is not known. Study findings and constraints: The model's output predicted ophthalmopathy at a median of roughly 6.9 months prior to onset. Blood also contained most expanded thyroid clonotypes above 0.001.

The source of this sequence is a woman aged 18-30 years with Graves' hyperthyroidism. Sample: peripheral blood or thyroid tissue (not recorded which).

This CDR3 reads CASSQVAGGYEQYF. In DNA, the CDR3 is TGTGCCAGCAGCCAAGTAGCGGGAGGTTACGAGCAGTACTTC. The chain employs TRBV4-2 and TRBJ2-7; TRBD2 matches at 10 bases. The germline V gene has CDR1 LGHNA and CDR2 YNFKEQ. The CDR3 has 14 amino acids. With 1 base clipped from V and 4 bases from J, the junction kept 1 base outside the gene matches.